These 21 T cell receptor beta chains came from one sample sequenced in a study of T-cell memory formation after mild COVID-19. TCRdb re-called the 5' RACE reads with MiXCR, one entry per CDR3 protein. The table records 380,000 or so distinct CDR3 sequences, under 15% of them present only once. Sequencing used PBMCs or a T cell subset sorted from them (not recorded which). These receptors were taken from a man aged 18 to 35 who had mild COVID-19 (a few samples of this study predate the infection). Cell type and time point are not known.

The chain carries TRBV5-1 and TRBJ2-5, with 11 bases aligning to TRBD2. Germline lookup yields CDR1 SGHRS and CDR2 YFSETQ. V dropped 4 bases and J dropped 5; count of bases not matched to a gene: 19. This CDR3 has 19 amino acids. The CDR3 sequence: CASSTPRPTSGAGIETQYF. The CDR3 region has the DNA TGCGCCAGCAGCACCCCCCGACCGACTAGCGGGGCGGGTATCGAGACCCAGTACTTC.

This sequence joins TRBV6-5 and TRBJ1-3; a weak D match, TRBD1 (6 bases). Between the trimmed V and J ends, which lost 0 bases and 4 bases, there was a span of 13 bases. This CDR3 comprises 16 residues. Germline V gene lookup returns CDR1 MNHEY and CDR2 SVGAGI. CDR3 in amino acids: CASSYSAGAGGNTIYF. The CDR3 nucleotides are TGTGCCAGCAGTTACTCGGCGGGGGCAGGCGGAAACACCATATATTTT.

This clonotype has a handful of counts. The rearrangement joins TRBV20-1 to TRBJ1-2; D unresolved. V was trimmed by 6 bases and J by 1 base, leaving 9 bases between them. This CDR3 region has 12 residues. Germline-derived CDR1 and CDR2 are DFQATT and SNEGSKA (reference sequence). As DNA, the CDR3 is TGCAGTGCCCGCGGGAGTAACTATGGCTACACCTTC. Encoded protein: CSARGSNYGYTF.

The rearrangement uses TRBV7-8 and TRBJ1-2; 8 nucleotides agree with TRBD1. V lost 3 bases to trimming and J lost 0 bases; unmatched junction nucleotides: 12. The CDR3 is made up of 18 amino acids. Germline CDR1 and CDR2: SGHVS and FQNEAQ. Here the CDR3 DNA reads TGTGCCAGCAGCTTCCTAGTGGGAGACAGGGGAACTAACTATGGCTACACCTTC. Translated: CASSFLVGDRGTNYGYTF.

This clonotype was seen more than once but under ten times. The chain links TRBV6-5 to TRBJ1-4; D gene uncertain. V was clipped by 0 bases and J by 7 bases, with 15 bases between them. CDR3 length: 16 amino acids. The germline V gene has CDR1 MNHEY and CDR2 SVGAGI. In DNA form, the CDR3 reads TGTGCCAGCAGTTACTCAGTCCCGGGGAGTAGTGAAAAACTGTTTTTT. Translating it yields CASSYSVPGSSEKLFF.

This clonotype has just a few counts. The chain links TRBV7-6 to TRBJ2-2; 7 positions agree with TRBD1. Germline V gives CDR1 SGHVS, CDR2 FNYEAQ. With 2 bases clipped from V and 4 bases from J, the junction kept 4 bases outside the gene matches. This CDR3 comprises 15 residues. The CDR3 DNA is TGTGCCAGCAGCTTAATGGGACAGACCACCGGGGAGCTGTTTTTT. Protein sequence: CASSLMGQTTGELFF.

This clonotype was seen repeatedly, ten times or more. This chain connects TRBV20-1 to TRBJ2-7; a weak D match, TRBD2 (5 bases). V shed 3 bases and J shed 4 bases, with 16 bases lying between them. CDR1 DFQATT and CDR2 SNEGSKA come from the germline V gene (reference sequence). The CDR3 is 14 amino acids. The CDR3 DNA reads TGCAGTGCTAGGGCCTCCGGGATCAAATACGAGCAGTACGTC. Translated, it gives CSARASGIKYEQYV.

In this sample, this clonotype turned up a few times. The chain recombines TRBV7-9 with TRBJ1-3; D unclear. V lost 5 bases, J lost 0 bases, and 11 bases lay in between. This CDR3 contains 15 residues. Germline CDR1 is SEHNR and CDR2 is FQNEAQ (reference sequence). Here the CDR3 reads CASSPTVYSGNTIYF. The CDR3 DNA is TGTGCCAGCAGCCCGACCGTTTACTCTGGAAACACCATATATTTT.

A few counts support this clonotype. The genes are TRBV6-5 and TRBJ1-6; a possible D gene is TRBD1 (5 bases). Between the trimmed V and J ends, which lost 6 bases and 9 bases, there was a span of 18 bases. The germline V gene has CDR1 MNHEY and CDR2 SVGAGI. The CDR3 sequence is 15 residues long. CDR3 bases: TGTGCCAGCAGCCTCTCGACAGAATTAAGTTCACCCCTCCACTTT. Encoded protein: CASSLSTELSSPLHF.

This clonotype was picked up a small number of times. The chain joins TRBV9 to TRBJ2-1, with 13 bases identical to TRBD2. The germline V gene has CDR1 SGDLS and CDR2 YYNGEE. The CDR3 covers 14 residues. V was pared by 4 bases and J by 8 bases, with 3 bases of the junction left unmatched. DNA for the CDR3: TGTGCCAGCAGCCCGGGACTAGCGGGACATGAGCAGTTCTTC. This translates into CASSPGLAGHEQFF.

This sequence joins TRBV28 and TRBJ1-1; D might be TRBD1 (5 bases). Germline CDR1 is MDHEN and CDR2 is SYDVKM. The CDR3 spans 12 residues. V lost 6 bases, J lost 1 base, and 6 bases lay in between. CDR3 nucleotide sequence: TGTGCCAGCAGGGGACCGAACACTGAAGCTTTCTTT. This gives the protein CASRGPNTEAFF.

This clonotype was seen more than once but under ten times. V usage is TRBV4-2 and J usage is TRBJ1-5; D not certain. The CDR3 is made up of 15 amino acids. Between the trimmed V and J ends, which lost 3 bases and 1 base, there was a span of 10 bases. CDR1 is LGHNA, CDR2 YNFKEQ, per germline. CDR3 coding DNA: TGTGCCAGCAGCCATGACGACGGAAGCAATCAGCCCCAGCATTTT. Protein sequence: CASSHDDGSNQPQHF.

This clonotype was recorded many times. The gene calls are TRBV10-2 and TRBJ1-1; 12 nucleotides agree with TRBD1. Germline assignment: CDR1 WSHSY and CDR2 SAAADI. The CDR3 has 17 amino acids. Germline trimming cut 2 bases from V and 7 bases from J; bases unmatched to any gene: 11. The CDR3 loop reads CASSEPRDRGQGNEAFF. Here the CDR3 DNA reads TGCGCCAGCAGTGAGCCTCGGGACAGGGGGCAAGGAAATGAAGCTTTCTTT.

The V and J genes are TRBV12-3 or TRBV12-4 and TRBJ2-2, with D possibly TRBD2 on 7 matching bases. The CDR3 extends over 13 amino acids. V lost 7 bases and J lost 6, with 12 bases in between. The CDR3 DNA reads TGTGCCAGCAACGTCGGGGGGCCCGGGGAGCTGTTTTTT. Its protein is CASNVGGPGELFF.

This clonotype was counted a few times. A junction end diverges from the germline sequence, so it may reflect a read error. V is TRBV6-5 and J is TRBJ2-5; the D call may be TRBD1 or TRBD2 (6 bases each). This CDR3 comprises 15 residues. The germline CDR1 and CDR2 sequences are MNHEY and SVGAGI. In nucleotides, the CDR3 is TGTGCCAGCAATTACGGTCCGGGGGCCAAAGAGACCCAGTACTTC. Translating it yields CASNYGPGAKETQYF.

Only a few counts were recorded for this clonotype. CDR3 in DNA: TGTGCCAGCAGTTCCCACCCGCAGCCAGGGTATGGCTACACCTTC. Translated: CASSSHPQPGYGYTF. The chain has TRBV27 and TRBJ1-2, with D possibly matching TRBD1 (5 bases). Trimming left V 4 bases short and J 5 bases short, with 17 bases between. Germline CDR1 and CDR2: MNHEY and SMNVEV (reference sequence). This CDR3 contains 15 residues.

J is TRBJ2-5 and V is TRBV11-2; 13 nucleotides agree with TRBD2. Germline trimming cut 6 bases from V and 5 bases from J; bases unmatched to any gene: 15. CDR3 length equals 18 residues. In germline, CDR1 is SGHAT, CDR2 FQNNGV. CDR3 loop: CASRRTSGGVPGWETQYF. The DNA for the CDR3 is TGTGCCAGCAGGCGTACTAGCGGGGGGGTCCCCGGCTGGGAGACCCAGTACTTC. Full variable domain (outside the CDR3, taken from reference TRBV11-2 and TRBJ2-5): EAGVAQSPRYKIIEKRQSVAFWCNPISGHATLYWYQQILGQGPKLLIQFQNNGVVDDSQLPKDRFSAERLKGVDSTLKIQPAKLEDSAVYLCASRRTSGGVPGWETQYFGPGTRLLVL.

J is TRBJ1-2 and V is TRBV6-2 or TRBV6-3, with D tentatively TRBD1 (5 bases). The CDR3 is made up of 13 amino acids. The germline CDR1 and CDR2 sequences are MNHEY and SVGEGT. Trimming left V 2 bases short and J 6 bases short, with 10 bases between. The chain's CDR3 is CASSYNSRDGYTF. The CDR3 DNA is TGTGCCAGCAGTTACAATTCCAGGGATGGCTACACCTTC.

This clonotype was counted between two and nine times. V is TRBV10-1 and J is TRBJ2-5, with TRBD2 as a possible D gene (5 bases). The ends were cut back, 0 bases at V and 7 bases at J, with 12 bases in the middle. This CDR3 has 14 amino acids. Germline CDR1 and CDR2: WNHNN and SYGVQD (reference sequence). The CDR3 sequence is CASSESGASPTQYF. The CDR3 DNA sequence: TGCGCCAGCAGTGAGTCCGGAGCTAGCCCGACCCAGTACTTC.

This clonotype was counted between two and nine times. This chain connects TRBV5-6 to TRBJ1-2, with D unresolved. The CDR3 has 13 amino acids. The ends were cut back, 2 bases at V and 8 bases at J, with 13 bases in the middle. Germline V gives CDR1 SGHDT, CDR2 YYEEEE. CDR3: CASSLRGLRGYTF. CDR3 DNA: TGTGCCAGCAGCTTACGTGGACTTCGGGGCTACACCTTC.

This clonotype turned up a few times. The chain is built from TRBV7-2 and TRBJ2-2; 11 positions agree with TRBD1. V gave up 4 bases and J gave up 3 bases; unmatched junction bases: 4. CDR1 and CDR2 from the germline V gene are SGHTA and FQGNSA. The CDR3 has 16 residues. The CDR3 DNA is TGTGCCAGCAGCTCACGGACAGGGGGCGACACCGGGGAGCTGTTTTTT. Translating it yields CASSSRTGGDTGELFF.